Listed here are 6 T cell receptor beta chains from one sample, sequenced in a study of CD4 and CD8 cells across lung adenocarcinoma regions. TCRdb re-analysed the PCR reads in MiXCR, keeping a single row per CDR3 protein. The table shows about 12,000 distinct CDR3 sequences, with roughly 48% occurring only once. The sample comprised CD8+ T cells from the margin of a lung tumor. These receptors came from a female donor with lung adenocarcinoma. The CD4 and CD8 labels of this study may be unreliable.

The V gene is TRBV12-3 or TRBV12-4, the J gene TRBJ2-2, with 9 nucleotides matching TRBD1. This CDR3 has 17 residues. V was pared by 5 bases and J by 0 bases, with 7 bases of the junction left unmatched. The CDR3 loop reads CASSPWTGATNTGELFF. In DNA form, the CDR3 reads TGTGCCAGCAGTCCCTGGACAGGGGCCACGAACACCGGGGAGCTGTTTTTT.

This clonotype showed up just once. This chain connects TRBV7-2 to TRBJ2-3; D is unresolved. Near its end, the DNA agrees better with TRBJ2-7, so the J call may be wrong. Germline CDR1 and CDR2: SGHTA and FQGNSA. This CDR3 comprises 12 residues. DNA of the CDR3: TGTGCCAGCAGCTTATCTTCAGATACGCAGTACTTC. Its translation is CASSLSSDTQYF.

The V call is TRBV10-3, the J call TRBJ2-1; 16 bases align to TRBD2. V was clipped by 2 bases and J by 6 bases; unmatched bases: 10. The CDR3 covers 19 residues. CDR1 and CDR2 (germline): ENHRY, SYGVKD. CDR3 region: CAISERVPGLAGGSNEQFF. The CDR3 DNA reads TGTGCCATCAGTGAGAGGGTCCCGGGACTAGCGGGAGGGAGCAATGAGCAGTTCTTC.

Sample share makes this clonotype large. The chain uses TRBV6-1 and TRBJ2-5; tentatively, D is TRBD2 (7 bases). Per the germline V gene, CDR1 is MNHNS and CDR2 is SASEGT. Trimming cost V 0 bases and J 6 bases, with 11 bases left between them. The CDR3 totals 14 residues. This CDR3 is CASSEAGGAQTQYF. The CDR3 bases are TGTGCCAGCAGTGAAGCAGGGGGGGCACAGACCCAGTACTTC.

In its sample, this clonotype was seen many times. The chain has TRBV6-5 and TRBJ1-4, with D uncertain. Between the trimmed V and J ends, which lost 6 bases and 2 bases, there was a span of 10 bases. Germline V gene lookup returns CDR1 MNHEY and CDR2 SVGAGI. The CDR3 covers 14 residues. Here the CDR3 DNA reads TGTGCCAGCAGATACGGCGGTACTAATGAAAAACTGTTTTTT. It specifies CASRYGGTNEKLFF.

CDR3 protein: CAIRKRGDTDTQYF. In DNA, the CDR3 is TGTGCCATCAGAAAGCGGGGGGACACAGATACGCAGTATTTT. The chain carries TRBV10-3 and TRBJ2-3, with 9 bases matching TRBD2. V dropped 6 bases and J dropped 2; count of bases not matched to a gene: 3. CDR1 and CDR2 from the germline V gene are ENHRY and SYGVKD. There are 14 residues in the CDR3.